This is a list of T cell receptor beta chains from one sample in a study of blood T cells in healthy people across ages. TCRdb fed the 5' RACE reads into MiXCR, producing one record per CDR3 protein. This table holds over 500,000 distinct CDR3 sequences, around a quarter found once. This sample was shared with a second study, whose subject was T cells of mothers and their children.

What was sequenced was blood. These receptor sequences come from a boy aged 2 to 10 in good health. Both conserved end residues are part of each CDR3. D genes are given only for firm matches. A row's size may be missing; if present it is once, few, many or a size class.

V gene	D gene	J gene	clone size	CDR3 protein	CDR3 DNA
TRBV6-5	TRBD1	TRBJ1-1	.	CASSPVPGQGPGTEAFF	TGTGCCAGCAGTCCAGTCCCGGGACAGGGTCCCGGAACTGAAGCTTTCTTT
TRBV14	TRBD1	TRBJ1-2	few	CASSSIQGAINGYTF	TGTGCCAGCAGCTCCATACAGGGGGCGATTAATGGCTACACCTTC
TRBV18	.	TRBJ2-7	.	CASSPRAYEQYF	TGTGCCAGCTCCCCCAGGGCCTACGAGCAGTACTTC
TRBV19	TRBD1	TRBJ1-4	once	CASTTGINEKLFF	TGTGCCAGCACGACAGGGATCAATGAAAAACTGTTTTTT
TRBV15	TRBD2	TRBJ2-3	.	CATSREHGRVDRADTQYF	TGTGCCACCAGCAGAGAGCACGGGAGGGTTGATCGAGCAGATACGCAGTATTTT
TRBV4-3	.	TRBJ2-2	.	CASSPHGSLLSGELFF	TGCGCCAGCAGCCCCCATGGCAGTCTTCTCTCCGGGGAGCTGTTTTTT
TRBV7-3	TRBD2	TRBJ2-5	.	CASSSGLDPVQETQYF	TGTGCCAGCAGCTCGGGACTAGACCCCGTTCAAGAGACCCAGTACTTC
TRBV5-1	.	TRBJ1-1	.	CASAPGWETEAFF	TGCGCCAGCGCCCCGGGATGGGAGACTGAAGCTTTCTTT
TRBV7-2	.	TRBJ2-1	.	CASRLGQFPYNEQFF	TGTGCCAGCAGACTTGGACAGTTCCCCTACAATGAGCAGTTCTTC
TRBV7-9	.	TRBJ2-5	many	CASSGRDSLGETQYF	TGTGCCAGCAGCGGGCGGGACAGCCTAGGGGAGACCCAGTACTTC
TRBV6-1	TRBD1	TRBJ1-6	.	CASSEVTWGQAGLTPLHF	TGTGCCAGCAGTGAAGTAACTTGGGGACAGGCGGGTTTGACACCCCTCCACTTT
TRBV7-2	TRBD2	TRBJ2-3	.	CASSFGGRAADTQYF	TGTGCCAGCAGCTTCGGAGGGAGGGCTGCAGATACGCAGTATTTT
TRBV25-1	TRBD1	TRBJ1-1	few	CASSLTGGRTEAFF	TGTGCCAGCAGTCTCACAGGGGGCCGGACTGAAGCTTTCTTT
TRBV11-1	TRBD2	TRBJ2-7	few	CASSLGAGKTSVSSYEQYF	TGTGCCAGCAGCTTAGGGGCAGGGAAAACTAGCGTCAGCTCCTACGAGCAGTACTTC
TRBV12-3/TRBV12-4	.	TRBJ1-4	few	CASSFENEKLFF	TGTGCCAGCAGTTTTGAAAATGAAAAACTGTTTTTT
TRBV2	.	TRBJ2-3	few	CASSERRGATDTQYF	TGTGCCAGCAGTGAGAGGAGAGGGGCCACGGATACGCAGTATTTT
TRBV6-5	.	TRBJ1-4	.	CASSLDGSANEKLFF	TGTGCCAGCAGTTTGGATGGCTCGGCTAATGAAAAACTGTTTTTT
TRBV4-3	.	TRBJ2-5	.	CASSQDVREETQYF	TGCGCCAGCAGCCAAGATGTTCGGGAGGAGACCCAGTACTTC
TRBV3-1	.	TRBJ2-4	many	CASSQSAKNIQYF	TGTGCCAGCAGCCAATCAGCCAAAAACATTCAGTACTTC
TRBV5-1	TRBD1	TRBJ1-4	few	CASSTPGTGGPTNEKLFF	TGCGCCAGTAGCACCCCCGGGACAGGGGGCCCAACTAATGAAAAACTGTTTTTT
TRBV7-2	TRBD2	TRBJ2-5	.	CASSLPGTSGTGTQYF	TGTGCCAGCAGCTTACCCGGGACTAGCGGGACAGGGACCCAGTACTTC
TRBV18	.	TRBJ2-2	.	CASSPPTGVDTGELFF	TGTGCCAGCTCACCACCTACGGGAGTAGACACCGGGGAGCTGTTTTTT
TRBV18	TRBD2	TRBJ2-1	few	CASSLSTSGGLISYNEQFF	TGTGCCAGCTCACTTTCGACTAGCGGGGGTCTTATCTCCTACAATGAGCAGTTCTTC
TRBV20-1	.	TRBJ1-1	.	CSAREFRAGVNTEAFF	TGCAGTGCTAGAGAGTTCCGGGCTGGTGTGAACACTGAAGCTTTCTTT
TRBV20-1	TRBD2	TRBJ2-3	.	CRGALGLDRTDTQYF	TGCAGGGGAGCGCTAGGACTAGACCGCACAGATACGCAGTATTTT
TRBV29-1	TRBD2	TRBJ2-7	few	CSAGLAGGTYEQYF	TGCAGCGCGGGACTAGCGGGGGGAACCTACGAGCAGTACTTC
TRBV7-8	.	TRBJ1-3	.	CASSPGRDENTIYF	TGTGCCAGCAGCCCTGGCAGGGATGAAAACACCATATATTTT
TRBV28	.	TRBJ2-2	once	CASSLDLPLPRNTGELFF	TGTGCCAGCAGTTTAGACCTCCCCCTGCCAAGGAACACCGGGGAGCTGTTTTTT
TRBV19	.	TRBJ1-1	few	CASYNTGSSTEAFF	TGTGCCAGCTACAATACAGGGAGTAGTACTGAAGCTTTCTTT
TRBV7-6	TRBD1	TRBJ2-7	few	CASSLTGLNYEQYF	TGTGCCAGCAGCCTGACAGGGCTAAACTACGAGCAGTACTTC
TRBV29-1	.	TRBJ1-2	.	CSVVGEFIYGYTF	TGCAGCGTTGTCGGGGAATTTATCTATGGCTACACCTTC
TRBV12-3/TRBV12-4	.	TRBJ1-3	few	CASSLPGLRAGNTIYF	TGTGCCAGCAGTCTGCCGGGTTTAAGGGCTGGAAACACCATATATTTT
TRBV3-1	TRBD2	TRBJ2-1	.	CASTATGLAGNNEQFF	TGTGCCAGCACCGCAACGGGACTAGCGGGGAACAATGAGCAGTTCTTC
TRBV15	TRBD1	TRBJ2-3	.	CATSTSWTGDTDTQYF	TGTGCCACCAGCACATCCTGGACAGGGGACACAGATACGCAGTATTTT
TRBV20-1	TRBD1	TRBJ2-1	.	CSAAGTGGDNEQFF	TGCAGTGCTGCCGGGACAGGGGGGGACAATGAGCAGTTCTTC
TRBV20-1	TRBD2	TRBJ2-5	few	CSASRTSAETQYF	TGCAGTGCCTCAAGGACTAGCGCAGAGACCCAGTACTTC
TRBV3-1	.	TRBJ1-1	.	CASSQNTGWKEAFF	TGTGCCAGCAGCCAAAACACAGGGTGGAAAGAAGCTTTCTTT
TRBV6-6	TRBD2	TRBJ2-1	few	CASTPLGSGSNEQFF	TGTGCCAGCACTCCTCTGGGTAGCGGGAGCAATGAGCAGTTCTTC
TRBV7-2	TRBD1	TRBJ2-2	.	CASSPAGGDVTGELFF	TGTGCCAGCAGCCCGGCAGGGGGCGATGTTACCGGGGAGCTGTTTTTT
TRBV12-3/TRBV12-4	.	TRBJ1-1	.	CASSFLAYGVWGDNTEAFF	TGTGCCAGCAGTTTCCTGGCCTATGGGGTCTGGGGGGACAACACTGAAGCTTTCTTT
TRBV27	TRBD1	TRBJ1-2	few	CASSATGTAYGYTF	TGTGCCAGCAGTGCGACCGGGACAGCCTATGGCTACACCTTC
TRBV20-1	.	TRBJ2-7	.	CSAGTRDTTYEQYF	TGCAGTGCTGGGACCCGGGACACAACCTACGAGCAGTACTTC
TRBV13	.	TRBJ2-7	.	CASSLHRYEQYF	TGTGCCAGCAGCCTCCATCGATACGAGCAGTACTTC
TRBV28	TRBD1	TRBJ1-4	few	CASSSWDRGASNEKLFF	TGTGCCAGCAGTTCCTGGGACAGGGGGGCCTCTAATGAAAAACTGTTTTTT
TRBV20-1	.	TRBJ2-3	.	CSARSNNPDTQYF	TGCAGTGCTAGATCCAACAACCCCGATACGCAGTATTTT